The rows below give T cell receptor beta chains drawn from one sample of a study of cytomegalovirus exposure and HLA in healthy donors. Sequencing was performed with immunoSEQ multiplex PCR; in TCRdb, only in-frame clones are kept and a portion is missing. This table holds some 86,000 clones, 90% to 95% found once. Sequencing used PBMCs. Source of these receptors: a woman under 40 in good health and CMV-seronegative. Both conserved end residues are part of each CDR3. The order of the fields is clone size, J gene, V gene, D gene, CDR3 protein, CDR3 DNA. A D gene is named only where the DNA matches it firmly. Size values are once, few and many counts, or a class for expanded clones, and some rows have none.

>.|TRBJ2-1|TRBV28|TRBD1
CASSLLEPGQGANEQFF
TGTGCCAGCAGTTTACTGGAACCGGGACAGGGGGCCAATGAGCAGTTCTTC
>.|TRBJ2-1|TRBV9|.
CASSVGASRNEQFF
TGTGCCAGCAGCGTAGGGGCTTCCCGTAATGAGCAGTTCTTC
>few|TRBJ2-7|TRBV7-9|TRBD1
CASSIWGQPGSYEQYF
TGTGCCAGCAGCATATGGGGACAGCCGGGATCCTACGAGCAGTACTTC
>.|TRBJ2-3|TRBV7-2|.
CASSTSVGLTDTQYF
TGTGCCAGCAGCACTTCCGTGGGGCTGACAGATACGCAGTATTTT
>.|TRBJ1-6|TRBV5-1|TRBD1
CASSGTGGSAYNSPLHF
TGCGCCAGCAGCGGTACAGGGGGCAGCGCCTATAATTCACCCCTCCACTTT
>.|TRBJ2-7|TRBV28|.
CASSWNRYYEQYF
TGTGCCAGCAGTTGGAACAGGTACTACGAGCAGTACTTC
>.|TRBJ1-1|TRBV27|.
CASSPQLTNTEAFF
TGTGCCAGCAGTCCCCAACTTACGAACACTGAAGCTTTCTTT
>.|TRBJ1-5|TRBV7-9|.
CASSSQEGNQPQHF
TGTGCCAGCAGCTCGCAGGAGGGCAATCAGCCCCAGCATTTT
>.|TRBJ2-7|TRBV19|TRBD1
CASSPRQGSGSYEQYF
TGTGCCAGTAGTCCCAGACAGGGGTCAGGGTCCTACGAGCAGTACTTC
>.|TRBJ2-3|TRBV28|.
CASSSTLPSTDTQYF
TGTGCCAGCAGTTCGACACTTCCTAGCACAGATACGCAGTATTTT
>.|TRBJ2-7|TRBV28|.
CASSFESVRGTYEQYF
TGTGCCAGCAGTTTTGAATCGGTCCGGGGGACCTACGAGCAGTACTTC
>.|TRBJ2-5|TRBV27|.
CASSLSSRDGTQYF
TGTGCCAGCAGTTTATCGTCCAGGGATGGGACCCAGTACTTC
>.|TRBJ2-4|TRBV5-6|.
CASSDILAKNIQYF
TGTGCCAGCAGTGACATACTAGCCAAAAACATTCAGTACTTC
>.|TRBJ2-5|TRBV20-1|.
CSAHREETQYF
TGCAGCGCGCACAGAGAGGAGACCCAGTACTTC
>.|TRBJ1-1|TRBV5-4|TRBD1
CASSYPTGSTEAFF
TGTGCCAGCAGCTATCCGACAGGGTCCACTGAAGCTTTCTTT
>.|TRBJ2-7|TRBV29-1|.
CSVGSGRAGEQYF
TGCAGCGTAGGGTCGGGAAGGGCGGGAGAGCAGTACTTC